Given below is one TCR beta chain in context. The antigen remains unidentified. The assay that was used to sequence DNA from cultured CD4+ T cells was the Oncomine TCR Beta short-read assay. TCRdb recomputed calls from the PCR reads with MiXCR, one row per CDR3 protein. The sample shows approximately 24,000 distinct CDR3 sequences, roughly 40% of them seen only once. This record belongs to a study of vaccination and CD4 T cells after COVID-19. Study context: Each convalescent patient was PCR positive for SARS-CoV-2 on nasal swab; roughly nine cases were mild and one severe. The study enrolled six male and four female convalescents, two of whom were Hispanic.

Germline V gives CDR1 SGHVS, CDR2 FQNEAQ. The CDR3 runs 15 residues. Trimming took 1 base from V and 4 from J, leaving 10 bases between them. Specified treatment: roughly 11-day PBMC culture with coronavirus spike peptide pools or control peptides (ViraFEST assay). The sample was CD4+ T cells from blood, cultured in vitro. V gene TRBV7-8 combines with J gene TRBJ2-2, with D possibly matching TRBD2 (5 bases). The TCR originated in a human donor who had recovered from COVID-19. The CDR3 loop is CASSLGGLLTGELFF. The CDR3 nucleotides read TGTGCCAGCAGCTTAGGAGGGCTACTCACCGGGGAGCTGTTTTTT.